This T cell receptor beta chain was obtained from a study of blood T cell repertoires in COVID-19. Only in-frame clones appear in the TCRdb table, and some are missing; sequencing was by immunoSEQ multiplex PCR. Counted here are 130,000 to 150,000 clones, roughly 82% occurring once; the ten biggest clones make up roughly a tenth. Germline V CDR1 and CDR2: LNHDA, SQIVND (reference sequence). Between the trimmed V and J ends, which lost 9 bases and 2 bases, there was a span of 10 bases. The CDR3 runs to 12 residues. The receptor was derived from a man aged 55 to 70 with active or convalescent COVID-19. Material: peripheral blood. V usage is TRBV19 and J usage is TRBJ1-2; a possible D gene is TRBD1 (5 bases). DNA of the CDR3: TGTGCCAGCGGACACGGGAACTATGGCTACACCTTC. It is translated as CASGHGNYGYTF.